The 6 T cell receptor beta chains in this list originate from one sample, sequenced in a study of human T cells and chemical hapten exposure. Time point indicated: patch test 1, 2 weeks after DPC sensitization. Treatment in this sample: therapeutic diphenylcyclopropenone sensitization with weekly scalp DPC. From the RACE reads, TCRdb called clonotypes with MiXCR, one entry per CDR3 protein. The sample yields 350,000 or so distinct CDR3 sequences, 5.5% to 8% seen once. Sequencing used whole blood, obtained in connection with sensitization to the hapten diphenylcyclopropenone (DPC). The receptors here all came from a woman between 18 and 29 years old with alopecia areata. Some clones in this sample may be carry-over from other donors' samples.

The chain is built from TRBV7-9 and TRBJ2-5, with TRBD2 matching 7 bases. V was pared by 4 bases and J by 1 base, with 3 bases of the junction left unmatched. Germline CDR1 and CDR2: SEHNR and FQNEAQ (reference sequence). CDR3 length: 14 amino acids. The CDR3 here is CASSWTRTQETQYF. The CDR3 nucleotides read TGTGCCAGCAGCTGGACTAGAACCCAAGAGACCCAGTACTTC.

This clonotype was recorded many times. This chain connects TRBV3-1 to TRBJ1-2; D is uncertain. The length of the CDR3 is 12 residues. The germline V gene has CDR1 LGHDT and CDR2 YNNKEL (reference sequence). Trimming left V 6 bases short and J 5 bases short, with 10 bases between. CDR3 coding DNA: TGTGCCAGCAGAGGCACCCTTTATGGCTACACCTTC. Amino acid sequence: CASRGTLYGYTF.

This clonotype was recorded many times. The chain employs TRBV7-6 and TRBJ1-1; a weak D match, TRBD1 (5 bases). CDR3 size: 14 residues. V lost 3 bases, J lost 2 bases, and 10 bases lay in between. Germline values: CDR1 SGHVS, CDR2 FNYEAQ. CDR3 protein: CASSLLGGNTEAFF. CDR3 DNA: TGTGCCAGCAGCTTGTTGGGGGGAAACACTGAAGCTTTCTTT.

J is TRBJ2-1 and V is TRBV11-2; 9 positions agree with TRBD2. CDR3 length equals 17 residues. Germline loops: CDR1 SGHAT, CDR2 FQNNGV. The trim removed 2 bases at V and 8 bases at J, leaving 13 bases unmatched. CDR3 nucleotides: TGTGCCAGCAGCTTATCCCCTCGCGGGGGGGATAGCGATGAGCAGTTCTTC. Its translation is CASSLSPRGGDSDEQFF.

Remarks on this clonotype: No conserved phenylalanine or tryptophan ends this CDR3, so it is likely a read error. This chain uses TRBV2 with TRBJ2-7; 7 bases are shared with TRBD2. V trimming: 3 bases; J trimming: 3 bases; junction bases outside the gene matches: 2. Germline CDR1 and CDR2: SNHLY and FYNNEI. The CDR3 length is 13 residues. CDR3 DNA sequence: TGTGCCAGCAGTGATAAGCGGGACTACGAGCAGTACCTT. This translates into CASSDKRDYEQYL.

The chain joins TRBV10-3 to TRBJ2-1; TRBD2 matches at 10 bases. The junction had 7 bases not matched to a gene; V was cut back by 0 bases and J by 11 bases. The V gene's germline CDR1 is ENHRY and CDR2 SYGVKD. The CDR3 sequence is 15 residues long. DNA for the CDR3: TGTGCCATCAGTGAGTCGATCTGGACTAGCGGAAAGCAGTTCTTC. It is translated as CAISESIWTSGKQFF.